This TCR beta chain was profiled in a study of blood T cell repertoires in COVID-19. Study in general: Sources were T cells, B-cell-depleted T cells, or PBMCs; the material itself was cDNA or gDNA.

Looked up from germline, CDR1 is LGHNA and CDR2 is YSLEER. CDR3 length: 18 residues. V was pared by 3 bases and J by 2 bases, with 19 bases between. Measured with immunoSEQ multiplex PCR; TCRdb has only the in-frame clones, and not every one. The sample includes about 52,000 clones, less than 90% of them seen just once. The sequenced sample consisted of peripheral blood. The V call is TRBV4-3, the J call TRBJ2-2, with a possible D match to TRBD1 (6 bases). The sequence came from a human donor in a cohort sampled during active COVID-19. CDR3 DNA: TGCGCCAGCAGCCATGAAACGCCTGGACAGATAAACACCGGGGAGCTGTTTTTT. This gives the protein CASSHETPGQINTGELFF.